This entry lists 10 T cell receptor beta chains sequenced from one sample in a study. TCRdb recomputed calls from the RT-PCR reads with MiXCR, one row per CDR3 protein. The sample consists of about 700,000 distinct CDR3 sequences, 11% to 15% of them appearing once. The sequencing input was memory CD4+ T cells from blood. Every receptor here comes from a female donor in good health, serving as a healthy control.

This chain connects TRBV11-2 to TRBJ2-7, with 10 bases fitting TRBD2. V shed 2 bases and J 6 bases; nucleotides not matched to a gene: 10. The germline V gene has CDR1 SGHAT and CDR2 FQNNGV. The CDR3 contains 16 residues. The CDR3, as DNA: TGTGCCAGCAGCTTATTCGTCCTAGCGGGAGAGTCCGAGCAGTACTTC. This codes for CASSLFVLAGESEQYF.

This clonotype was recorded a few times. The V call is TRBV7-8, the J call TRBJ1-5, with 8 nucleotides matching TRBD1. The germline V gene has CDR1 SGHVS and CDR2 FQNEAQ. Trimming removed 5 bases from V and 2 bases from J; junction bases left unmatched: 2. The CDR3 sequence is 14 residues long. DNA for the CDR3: TGTGCCAGCAGCAAGGACAGGGGCAATCAGCCCCAGCATTTT. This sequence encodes CASSKDRGNQPQHF.

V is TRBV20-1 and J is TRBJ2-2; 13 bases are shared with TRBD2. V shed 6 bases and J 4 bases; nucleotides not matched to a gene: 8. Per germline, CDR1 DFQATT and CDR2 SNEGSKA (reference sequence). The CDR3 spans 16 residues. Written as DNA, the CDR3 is TGCAGTGCAAAACTAGCGGGAGGGCCGCGCACCGGGGAGCTGTTTTTT. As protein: CSAKLAGGPRTGELFF.

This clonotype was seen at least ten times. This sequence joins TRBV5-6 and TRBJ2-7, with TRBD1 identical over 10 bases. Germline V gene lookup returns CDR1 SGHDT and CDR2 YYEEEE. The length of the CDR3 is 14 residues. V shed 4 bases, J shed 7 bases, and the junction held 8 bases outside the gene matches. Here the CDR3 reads CASSTPGQGREQYF. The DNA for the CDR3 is TGTGCCAGCAGCACTCCGGGACAGGGGAGGGAGCAGTACTTC.

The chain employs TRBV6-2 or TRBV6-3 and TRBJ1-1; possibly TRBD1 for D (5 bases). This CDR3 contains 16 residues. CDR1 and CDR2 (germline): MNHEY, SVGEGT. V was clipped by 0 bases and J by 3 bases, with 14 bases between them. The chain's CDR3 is CASSYSIGGVYTEAFF. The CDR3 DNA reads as TGTGCCAGCAGTTACTCGATCGGGGGAGTGTACACTGAAGCTTTCTTT.

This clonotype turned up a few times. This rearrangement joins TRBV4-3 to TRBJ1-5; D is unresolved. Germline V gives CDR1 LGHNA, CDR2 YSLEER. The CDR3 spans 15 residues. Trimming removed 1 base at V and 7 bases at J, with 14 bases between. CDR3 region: CASSQGTERGQPQHF. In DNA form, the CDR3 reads TGCGCCAGCAGCCAAGGGACGGAGAGAGGACAGCCCCAGCATTTT.

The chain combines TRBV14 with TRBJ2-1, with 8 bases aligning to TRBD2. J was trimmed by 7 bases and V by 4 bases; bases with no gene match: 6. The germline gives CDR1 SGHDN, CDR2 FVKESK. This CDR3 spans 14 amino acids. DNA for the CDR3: TGTGCCAGCAGCCGAGCGGGAGTGGTAAATGAGCAGTTCTTC. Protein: CASSRAGVVNEQFF.

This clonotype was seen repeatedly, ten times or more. The CDR3 DNA reads as TGTGCCAGCGCCATTAATCAGGCGGATACGCAGTATTTT. Its protein product is CASAINQADTQYF. This sequence joins TRBV7-2 and TRBJ2-3; no definite D call. Trimming stripped 8 bases from V and 6 bases from J, with 15 bases between. Germline lookup yields CDR1 SGHTA and CDR2 FQGNSA. This CDR3 has 13 amino acids.

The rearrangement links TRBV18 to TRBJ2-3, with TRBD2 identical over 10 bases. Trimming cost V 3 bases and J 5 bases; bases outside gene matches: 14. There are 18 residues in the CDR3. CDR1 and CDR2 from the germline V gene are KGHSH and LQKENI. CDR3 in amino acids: CASSPLGLAGVSGDTQYF. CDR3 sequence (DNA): TGTGCCAGCTCACCTCTCGGGCTAGCGGGAGTTAGCGGAGATACGCAGTATTTT.

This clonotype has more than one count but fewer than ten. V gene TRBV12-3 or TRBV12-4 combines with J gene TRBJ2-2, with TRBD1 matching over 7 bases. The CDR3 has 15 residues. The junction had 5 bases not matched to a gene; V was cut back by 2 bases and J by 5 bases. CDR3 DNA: TGTGCCAGCAGTTTAAGACAGGGCTGGACCGGGGAGCTGTTTTTT. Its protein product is CASSLRQGWTGELFF.